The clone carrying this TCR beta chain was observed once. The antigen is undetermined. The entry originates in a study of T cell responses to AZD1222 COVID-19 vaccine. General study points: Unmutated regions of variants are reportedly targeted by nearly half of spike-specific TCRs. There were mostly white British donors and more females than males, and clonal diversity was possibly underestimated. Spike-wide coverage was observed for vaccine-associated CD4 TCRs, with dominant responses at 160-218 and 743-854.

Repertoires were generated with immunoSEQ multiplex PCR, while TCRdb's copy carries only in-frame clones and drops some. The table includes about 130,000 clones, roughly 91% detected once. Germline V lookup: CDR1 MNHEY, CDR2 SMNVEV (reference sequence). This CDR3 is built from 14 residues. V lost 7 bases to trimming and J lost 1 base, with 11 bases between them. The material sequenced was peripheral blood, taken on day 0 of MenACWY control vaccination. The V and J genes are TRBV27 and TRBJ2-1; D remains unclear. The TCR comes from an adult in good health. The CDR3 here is CASTVRSSYNEQFF. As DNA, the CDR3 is TGTGCCAGCACGGTTCGGAGTTCCTACAATGAGCAGTTCTTC.